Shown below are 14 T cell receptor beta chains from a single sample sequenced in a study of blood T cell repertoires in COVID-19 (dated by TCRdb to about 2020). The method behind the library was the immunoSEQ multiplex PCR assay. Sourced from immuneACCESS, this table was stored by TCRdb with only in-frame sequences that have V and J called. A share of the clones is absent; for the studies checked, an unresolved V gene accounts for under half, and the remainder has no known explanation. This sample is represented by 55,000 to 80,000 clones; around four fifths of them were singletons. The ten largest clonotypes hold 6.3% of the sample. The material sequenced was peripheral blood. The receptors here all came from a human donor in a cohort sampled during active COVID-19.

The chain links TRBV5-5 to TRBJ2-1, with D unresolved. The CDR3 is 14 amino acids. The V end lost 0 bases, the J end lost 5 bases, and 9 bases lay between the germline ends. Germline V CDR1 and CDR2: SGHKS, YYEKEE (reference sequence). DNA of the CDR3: TGTGCCAGCAGCTTGGCGGTTAGAGACAATGAGCAGTTCTTC. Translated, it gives CASSLAVRDNEQFF.

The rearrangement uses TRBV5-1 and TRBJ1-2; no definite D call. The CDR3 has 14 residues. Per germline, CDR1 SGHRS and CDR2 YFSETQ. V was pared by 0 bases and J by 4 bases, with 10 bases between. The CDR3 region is CASSLGDRGYGYTF. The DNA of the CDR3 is TGCGCCAGCAGCTTGGGGGATCGGGGCTATGGCTACACCTTC.

CDR3 protein: CATRDRVVNEQFF. CDR3 DNA sequence: TGTGCCACCCGGGACAGGGTGGTCAATGAGCAGTTCTTC. The genes are TRBV2 and TRBJ2-1; 9 bases are a match to TRBD1. Germline loops: CDR1 SNHLY, CDR2 FYNNEI. V gave up 10 bases and J gave up 6 bases; unmatched junction bases: 7. This CDR3 region has 13 residues.

Written as DNA, the CDR3 is TGCGCCAGCAGCTTGGCAGGGACAGGGCTCACCGGGGAGCTGTTTTTT. Protein product: CASSLAGTGLTGELFF. The chain couples TRBV5-1 to TRBJ2-2; 9 bases align to TRBD1. The junction had 4 bases not matched to a gene; V was cut back by 0 bases and J by 4 bases. This CDR3 spans 16 amino acids. From germline, CDR1 is SGHRS and CDR2 YFSETQ.

The CDR3, as DNA: TGTGCCAGCAGCGTAGGCGGCAGGGGAGGGGAAAAACTGTTTTTT. Amino acids: CASSVGGRGGEKLFF. This chain uses TRBV9 with TRBJ1-4; perhaps TRBD1 as D (6 bases). The CDR3 is made up of 15 amino acids. Germline V gives CDR1 SGDLS, CDR2 YYNGEE. V was pared by 0 bases and J by 8 bases, with 14 bases between. Complete variable domain (other parts from reference TRBV9 and TRBJ1-4): DSGVTQTPKHLITATGQRVTLRCSPRSGDLSVYWYQQSLDQGLQFLIQYYNGEERAKGNILERFSAQQFPDLHSELNLSSLELGDSALYFCASSVGGRGGEKLFFGSGTQLSVL.

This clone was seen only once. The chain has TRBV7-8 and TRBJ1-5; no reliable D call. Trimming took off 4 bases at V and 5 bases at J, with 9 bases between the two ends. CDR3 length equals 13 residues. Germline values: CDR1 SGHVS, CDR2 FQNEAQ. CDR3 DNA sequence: TGTGCCAGCAGCTACGGGAGAGATCAGCCCCAGCATTTT. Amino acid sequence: CASSYGRDQPQHF.

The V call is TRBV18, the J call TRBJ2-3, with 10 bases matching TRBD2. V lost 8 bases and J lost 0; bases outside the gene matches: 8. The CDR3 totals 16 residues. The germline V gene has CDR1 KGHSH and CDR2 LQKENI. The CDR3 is CASLPTSGSSTDTQYF. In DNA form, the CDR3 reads TGTGCCAGCCTACCGACTAGCGGGTCTAGCACAGATACGCAGTATTTT.

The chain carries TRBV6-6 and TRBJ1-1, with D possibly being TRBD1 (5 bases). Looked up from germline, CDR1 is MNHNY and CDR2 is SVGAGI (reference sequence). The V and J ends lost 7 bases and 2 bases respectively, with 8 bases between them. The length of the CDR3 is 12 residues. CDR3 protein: CASMQGNTEAFF. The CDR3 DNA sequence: TGTGCCAGCATGCAGGGTAACACTGAAGCTTTCTTT.

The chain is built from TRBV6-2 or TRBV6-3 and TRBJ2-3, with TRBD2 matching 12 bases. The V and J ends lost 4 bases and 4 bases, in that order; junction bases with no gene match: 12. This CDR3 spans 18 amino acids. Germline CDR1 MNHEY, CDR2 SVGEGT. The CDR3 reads CASSSYGQTSGGSDTQYF. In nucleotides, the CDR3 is TGTGCCAGCAGTTCCTACGGCCAGACTAGCGGGGGTTCAGATACGCAGTATTTT.

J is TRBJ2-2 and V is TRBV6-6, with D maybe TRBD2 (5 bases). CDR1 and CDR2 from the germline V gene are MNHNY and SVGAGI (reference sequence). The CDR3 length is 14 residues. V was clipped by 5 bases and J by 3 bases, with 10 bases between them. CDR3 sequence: CASSGNGDTGELFF. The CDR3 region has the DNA TGTGCCAGCAGTGGCAACGGGGACACCGGGGAGCTGTTTTTT.

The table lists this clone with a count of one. Here the CDR3 reads CAWSVDPLSEQYF. The CDR3 DNA reads TGTGCCTGGAGTGTAGATCCTCTATCCGAGCAGTACTTC. The chain has TRBV30 and TRBJ2-7; D not certain. The CDR3 is 13 residues long. The germline gives CDR1 GTSNPN, CDR2 SVGIG (reference sequence). Trimming stripped 0 bases from V and 6 bases from J, with 12 bases between.

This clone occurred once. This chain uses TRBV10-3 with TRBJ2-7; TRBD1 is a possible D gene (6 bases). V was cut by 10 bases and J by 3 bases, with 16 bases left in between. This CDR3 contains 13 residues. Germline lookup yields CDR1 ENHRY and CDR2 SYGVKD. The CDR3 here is CASCRDNNYEQYF. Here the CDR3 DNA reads TGTGCCAGCTGCCGGGACAACAACTACGAGCAGTACTTC.

CDR3 nucleotides: TGCAGCGTTGATTTGGGGCAGGGGGAAAAACTGTTTTTT. Amino acids: CSVDLGQGEKLFF. V usage is TRBV29-1 and J usage is TRBJ1-4; TRBD1 is a possible D gene (6 bases). The CDR3 contains 13 residues. Trimming left V 3 bases short and J 8 bases short, with 13 bases between. CDR1 is SQVTM, CDR2 ANQGSEA, per germline.

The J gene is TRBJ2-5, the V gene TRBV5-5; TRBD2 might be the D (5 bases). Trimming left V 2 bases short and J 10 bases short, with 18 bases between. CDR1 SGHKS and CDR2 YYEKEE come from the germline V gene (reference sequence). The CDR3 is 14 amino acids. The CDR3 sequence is CASSLVGPRGGQYF. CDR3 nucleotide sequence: TGTGCCAGCAGCTTAGTCGGGCCCCGCGGAGGCCAGTACTTC.